This T cell receptor beta chain was sequenced in a study of cytomegalovirus exposure and HLA in healthy donors. Germline CDR1 reads LGHNA; CDR2 reads YSLEER. This CDR3 region has 15 residues. Unmatched junction bases numbered 3, after V lost 3 bases and J lost 4 bases. This clone showed up just a few times. Primers included in the PCR were 60 Vbeta and 13 Jbeta primers. Libraries were prepared by immunoSEQ multiplex PCR; TCRdb keeps only in-frame clonotypes and omits some of them. The table shows approximately 190,000 clones, with over 75% occurring only once. This clonotype originated in a man aged 50-60 years in good health and CMV-seronegative. The genes are TRBV4-3 and TRBJ2-2; TRBD1 aligns across 9 bases. Sequencing was carried out using PBMCs. CDR3 region: CASSHGTGTTGELFF. The CDR3 DNA reads TGCGCCAGCAGCCATGGGACAGGGACCACCGGGGAGCTGTTTTTT.